Each of the 8 T cell receptor beta chains below was sequenced from the same sample in a study. TCRdb reanalysed the RT-PCR reads using MiXCR and keeps one entry per CDR3 protein. The table shows hundreds of thousands of distinct CDR3 sequences, with around 14% occurring only once. The sequenced sample consisted of memory CD4+ T cells from blood. The receptors originated from a female donor in good health, serving as a healthy control.

This clonotype was detected ten times or more. The V call is TRBV4-1, the J call TRBJ2-1; D possibly corresponds to TRBD1 (7 bases). There are 15 residues in the CDR3. Germline CDR1 is MGHRA and CDR2 is YSYEKL. Trimming removed 4 bases from V and 3 bases from J, with 13 bases in between. In DNA, the CDR3 is TGCGCCAGCAGCCTGCAGGGGGGAGGCTACAATGAGCAGTTCTTC. Encoded protein: CASSLQGGGYNEQFF.

CDR3 in amino acids: CASSSVFGSGLEQFF. The CDR3 DNA is TGTGCCAGCAGCTCGGTCTTTGGTAGCGGGTTAGAGCAGTTCTTC. The chain recombines TRBV11-2 with TRBJ2-1; 7 bases align to TRBD2. The CDR3 covers 15 residues. Germline V gene data show CDR1 as SGHAT and CDR2 as FQNNGV. Losses at the gene ends were 4 bases for V and 10 bases for J; bases not matched to a gene: 13.

This clonotype was detected only a few times. Here the CDR3 reads CATSRDLASTSSYEQYF. CDR3 DNA sequence: TGTGCCACCAGCAGAGATCTGGCTTCAACGTCATCATACGAGCAGTACTTC. The chain carries TRBV15 and TRBJ2-7; D gene unclear. The CDR3 contains 17 residues. Trimming stripped 0 bases from V and 4 bases from J, with 19 bases between. Germline V lookup: CDR1 LNHNV, CDR2 YYDKDF (reference sequence). Variable domain in full (rest from reference TRBV15 and TRBJ2-7): DAMVIQNPRYQVTQFGKPVTLSCSQTLNHNVMYWYQQKSSQAPKLLFHYYDKDFNNEADTPDNFQSRRPNTSFCFLDIRSPGLGDTAMYLCATSRDLASTSSYEQYFGPGTRLTVT.

This clonotype showed up just a few times. The CDR3 loop is CASSWDSRSTNEKLFF. Written as DNA, the CDR3 is TGCGCCAGCAGCTGGGACAGCCGATCAACTAATGAAAAACTGTTTTTT. The V gene is TRBV5-1, the J gene TRBJ1-4, with 7 bases aligning to TRBD1. CDR1 and CDR2 (germline): SGHRS, YFSETQ. The CDR3 has 16 residues. Trimming took 3 bases from V and 0 from J; bases not matched to a gene: 5.

This clonotype has only a few counts. J is TRBJ1-3 and V is TRBV20-1; tentative D call: TRBD1 (5 bases). Per germline, CDR1 DFQATT and CDR2 SNEGSKA (reference sequence). This CDR3 has 19 residues. The V gene lost 1 base and the J gene lost 0 bases, with 22 bases spanning the gap. The chain's CDR3 is CSARVTLGQGQNSGNTIYF. DNA for the CDR3: TGCAGTGCTAGAGTGACGTTAGGGCAGGGTCAAAACTCTGGAAACACCATATATTTT.

There are many counts of this clonotype. The V call is TRBV6-5, the J call TRBJ1-1, with 7 bases matching TRBD1. V was pared by 5 bases and J by 5 bases, with 8 bases of the junction left unmatched. The V gene's germline CDR1 is MNHEY and CDR2 SVGAGI. The CDR3 spans 14 residues. The CDR3 DNA reads as TGTGCCAGCAGTATCGACACAGGGGTGACTGAAGCTTTCTTT. It is translated as CASSIDTGVTEAFF.

This clonotype came up many times. The chain joins TRBV5-1 to TRBJ2-3; TRBD2 matches at 8 bases. The CDR3 totals 17 residues. Trimming cost V 2 bases and J 2 bases; bases outside gene matches: 10. The germline gives CDR1 SGHRS, CDR2 YFSETQ. CDR3 coding DNA: TGCGCCAGCAGCTTCCACACAGGGACTAGAGTCACAGATACGCAGTATTTT. It codes for CASSFHTGTRVTDTQYF.

The rearrangement uses TRBV7-9 and TRBJ2-7; unclear D gene. CDR3 length: 16 amino acids. V lost 5 bases and J lost 2, with 19 bases in between. Germline V lookup: CDR1 SEHNR, CDR2 FQNEAQ (reference sequence). Here the CDR3 reads CASSPSAETPPYEQYF. CDR3 coding DNA: TGTGCCAGCAGCCCCAGTGCAGAAACTCCCCCCTACGAGCAGTACTTC. The whole variable domain, filled in from reference TRBV7-9 and TRBJ2-7, reads DTGVSQNPRHKITKRGQNVTFRCDPISEHNRLYWYRQTLGQGPEFLTYFQNEAQLEKSRLLSDRFSAERPKGSFSTLEIQRTEQGDSAMYLCASSPSAETPPYEQYFGPGTRLTVT.